A selection of T cell receptor beta chains follows, all from one sample in a study of shared clonotypes between healthy human individuals. Assay used: immunoSEQ multiplex PCR; TCRdb lists only in-frame clones, some missing. The table shows approximately 1,500,000 clones, with under 99% occurring only once. The sample taken for sequencing was naive CD4+ T cells sorted from blood. The origin of the receptors is a man aged 25 to 40 in good health. Each CDR3 is given with its conserved first and last residue.

V	J	CDR3
TRBV7-9	TRBJ2-3	CASSLGQGLTDTQYF
TRBV30	TRBJ1-1	CAWAGGLFTEAFF
TRBV19	TRBJ2-1	CASSIEGSGRANEQFF
TRBV7-9	TRBJ1-1	CASSVVGGNTEAFF
TRBV28	TRBJ1-1	CASSYGTAEAFF
TRBV10-2	TRBJ1-4	CASSEITTNEKLFF
TRBV5-8	TRBJ2-7	CASSLRDRYEQYF
TRBV7-2	TRBJ1-2	CASSLAGRGGYTF
TRBV28	TRBJ2-7	CASSLWRVSSYEQYF
TRBV5-4	TRBJ1-4	CASSEQGREEKLFF
TRBV10-1	TRBJ2-5	CASSESASGIQTQYF
TRBV18	TRBJ2-1	CASSPEAGGYNEQFF
TRBV19	TRBJ2-2	CASRAGELFF
TRBV5-1	TRBJ2-3	CASSQTSGDTDTQYF
TRBV19	TRBJ2-5	CASSIALREVGTQYF
TRBV15	TRBJ2-7	CATSRDQGMDEQYF
TRBV20-1	TRBJ2-1	CSAARETEQFF
TRBV30	TRBJ2-1	CAWTLRNSYNEQFF
TRBV18	TRBJ2-2	CASSPPPGRKNTGELFF
TRBV2	TRBJ1-3	CASRTGGGSTIYF
TRBV7-9	TRBJ1-1	CASSNRGGTEAFF
TRBV28	TRBJ2-7	CASSTPGQVSSYEQYF
TRBV6-5	TRBJ2-2	CASSRTGTGTGELFF
TRBV19	TRBJ2-1	CASSIDLAGGPQFF
TRBV7-2	TRBJ1-1	CASSSRTGRTPSNPFF
TRBV6-4	TRBJ2-7	CASRVRVAGELLKAYEQYF
TRBV5-1	TRBJ2-3	CASSLLKSDTQYF
TRBV18	TRBJ2-3	CASSPRAGAADTQYF
TRBV5-1	TRBJ2-6	CASSRGTGSSGANVLTF
TRBV6-5	TRBJ2-2	CASMLARTGELFF
TRBV5-4	TRBJ2-7	CASSADRATYEQYF